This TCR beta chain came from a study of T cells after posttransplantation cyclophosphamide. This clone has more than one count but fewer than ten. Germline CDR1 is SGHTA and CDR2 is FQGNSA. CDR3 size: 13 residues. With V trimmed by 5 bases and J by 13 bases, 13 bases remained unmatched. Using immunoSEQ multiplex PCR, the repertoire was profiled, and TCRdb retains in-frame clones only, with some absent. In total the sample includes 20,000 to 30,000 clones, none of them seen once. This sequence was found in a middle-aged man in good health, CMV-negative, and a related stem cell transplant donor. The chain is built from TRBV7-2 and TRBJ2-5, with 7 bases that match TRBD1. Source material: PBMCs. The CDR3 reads CASSTDRTLGLYF. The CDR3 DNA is TGTGCCAGCAGCACGGACAGGACCTTAGGTTTGTACTTC.